This T cell receptor (beta chain) was identified during a study of T cell responses to AZD1222 COVID-19 vaccine. TCRdb's table, derived via immunoSEQ multiplex PCR, lists solely in-frame clones and lacks some. This sample has some 28,000 clones; roughly 78% occur once, and the top ten carry 5.8%. This TCR came from an adult in good health. The sample consisted of peripheral blood, taken on day 0 of AZD1222 vaccination.

CDR3 amino acids: CASSSREGRDTQYF. For the CDR3, the DNA is TGTGCCAGCAGCTCACGGGAGGGGAGAGATACGCAGTATTTT. The chain is built from TRBV9 and TRBJ2-3, with TRBD2 matching 8 bases. The CDR3 has 14 amino acids. Losses at the gene ends were 4 bases for V and 5 bases for J; bases not matched to a gene: 6. Germline V lookup: CDR1 SGDLS, CDR2 YYNGEE.